The 11 T cell receptor beta chains given below trace back to one sample, sequenced in a study of low-dose radiotherapy and immunotherapy resistance in tumors. TRAV- and TRBV-specific primers, spanning alpha and beta chains, primed first-strand cDNA. PCR amplification of the TCRs was performed with Phusion for approximately 20 PCR cycles, and it relied on a constant-region primer together with a V-primer adapter. TCRdb used MiXCR to reprocess the reads, holding one entry per CDR3 protein. The data hold around 15,000 distinct CDR3 sequences, with roughly 70% observed a single time. These receptors originate from a human donor with advanced metastatic prostate, ovarian, gallbladder or colorectal cancer (not recorded which). This table probably holds off-target reads from a library built for another chain.

The chain recombines TRBV24-1 with TRBJ2-7; no definite D call. The CDR3 runs 12 residues. Germline CDR1 KGHDR, CDR2 SFDVKD. V lost 5 bases, J lost 6 bases, and 10 bases lay in between. CDR3 sequence (DNA): TGTGCCACCAGTGGCGGATCCCCCGAGCAGTACTTC. Translated: CATSGGSPEQYF.

CDR3 DNA: TGTGCCAGCAGAACCGGGACAGGGAGATGGAACTATGGCTACACCTTC. This translates into CASRTGTGRWNYGYTF. The chain combines TRBV6-2 or TRBV6-3 with TRBJ1-2, with 9 bases identical to TRBD1. The V gene's germline CDR1 is MNHEY and CDR2 SVGEGT. The V segment lost 6 bases and the J segment 2 bases; nucleotides outside the gene matches: 10. The CDR3 is 16 residues long.

This sequence joins TRBV11-2 and TRBJ2-5; D perhaps matches TRBD1 (5 bases). With 2 bases removed from V and 5 bases from J, the gap between germline ends came to 21 bases. The length of the CDR3 is 17 residues. In germline, CDR1 is SGHAT, CDR2 FQNNGV. DNA for the CDR3: TGTGCCAGCAGCTTACCCACCCATGCAGGGCTCTTGGAGACCCAGTACTTC. Translation: CASSLPTHAGLLETQYF.

V gene TRBV6-5 combines with J gene TRBJ2-1; 13 bases map to TRBD2. This CDR3 contains 14 residues. V shed 6 bases and J 6 bases; nucleotides not matched to a gene: 2. CDR1 is MNHEY and CDR2 is SVGAGI in the germline V gene. The CDR3 region is CASRTSGRSNEQFF. The CDR3 DNA is TGTGCCAGCAGGACTAGCGGGAGGAGCAATGAGCAGTTCTTC.

The J gene is TRBJ1-6, the V gene TRBV28; D is uncertain. V lost 2 bases to trimming and J lost 0 bases, with 5 bases between them. From germline, CDR1 is MDHEN and CDR2 SYDVKM. The CDR3 is 15 amino acids. CDR3 region: CASSLRSSYNSPLHF. CDR3 nucleotide sequence: TGTGCCAGCAGTTTAAGGAGCTCCTATAATTCACCCCTCCACTTT.

The J gene is TRBJ1-5, the V gene TRBV11-2, with 8 bases matching TRBD1. The V and J ends lost 4 bases and 3 bases, in that order; junction bases with no gene match: 2. CDR1 is SGHAT and CDR2 is FQNNGV in the germline V gene. The CDR3 spans 14 residues. The CDR3 region is CASSSDRANQPQHF. CDR3 DNA sequence: TGTGCCAGCAGCTCGGACAGGGCCAATCAGCCCCAGCATTTT.

V and J are TRBV19 and TRBJ2-1; D may match TRBD1 or TRBD2 (6 bases each). The germline CDR1 and CDR2 sequences are LNHDA and SQIVND (reference sequence). There are 15 residues in the CDR3. V was clipped by 7 bases and J by 7 bases, with 20 bases between them. The CDR3 bases are TGTGCCAGTACCATGACTAGTGGGGGCCCGAATGAGCAGTTCTTC. This encodes CASTMTSGGPNEQFF. The complete variable domain, with remaining parts taken from reference TRBV19 and TRBJ2-1, reads DGGITQSPKYLFRKEGQNVTLSCEQNLNHDAMYWYRQDPGQGLRLIYYSQIVNDFQKGDIAEGYSVSREKKESFPLTVTSAQKNPTAFYLCASTMTSGGPNEQFFGPGTRLTVL.

V and J are TRBV5-6 and TRBJ2-7; 12 bases agree with TRBD2. This CDR3 comprises 16 residues. V shed 2 bases and J 2 bases; nucleotides not matched to a gene: 5. The germline V gene encodes CDR1 SGHDT and CDR2 YYEEEE. CDR3 protein: CASSFRTSGNTYEQYF. The CDR3, as DNA: TGTGCCAGCAGCTTCCGGACTAGCGGGAACACCTACGAGCAGTACTTC.

The gene calls are TRBV2 and TRBJ2-7; 7 positions match TRBD1. Per germline, CDR1 SNHLY and CDR2 FYNNEI. The CDR3 consists of 13 residues. V shed 11 bases and J 6 bases; nucleotides not matched to a gene: 13. CDR3 nucleotide sequence: TGTGCCGGCCAAGCACAGGGGTTTAGCGAGCAGTACTTC. This sequence encodes CAGQAQGFSEQYF.

The chain carries TRBV6-1 and TRBJ1-2, with TRBD1 matching 9 bases. The V gene's germline CDR1 is MNHNS and CDR2 SASEGT. After removal of 3 bases from V and 5 bases from J, the junction contained 10 bases not matched to a gene. The CDR3 extends over 16 amino acids. DNA for the CDR3: TGTGCCAGCAGTGAGGGACAGGGACTTCCCCCTTATGGCTACACCTTC. Translation gives CASSEGQGLPPYGYTF.

J is TRBJ2-2 and V is TRBV14; weak D call: TRBD2 (6 bases). This CDR3 has 14 residues. Germline CDR1 and CDR2: SGHDN and FVKESK. The V gene lost 6 bases and the J gene lost 1 base, with 9 bases spanning the gap. The CDR3 here is CASSRLGNTGELFF. In DNA form, the CDR3 reads TGTGCCAGCAGTCGACTAGGGAACACCGGGGAGCTGTTTTTT.